The sequence of this T cell receptor beta chain was determined in a study of OX40 agonist ivuxolimab in advanced cancers. Clones were read by immunoSEQ multiplex PCR, and TCRdb kept only the in-frame ones, dropping some. The sample has 50,000 or so clones, about 86% seen once. This TCR was recovered from an adult with an advanced solid tumor such as melanoma, head and neck, liver or kidney cancer. The sample was CD4+ or CD8+ T cells sorted from blood, taken in a trial of the OX40 agonist ivuxolimab.

The CDR3 DNA reads TGTGCCAGCAGCCCACAGTTCGGGGAGATCGGGGAAAAACTGTTTTTT. This encodes CASSPQFGEIGEKLFF. The chain couples TRBV7-6 to TRBJ1-4; D remains ambiguous. The germline V gene has CDR1 SGHVS and CDR2 FNYEAQ. This CDR3 comprises 16 residues. V was cut by 5 bases and J by 8 bases, with 21 bases left in between.